This paragraph covers one T cell receptor beta chain sequence. The data were obtained in a study of blood T cell repertoires in COVID-19. Study-wide context: The United States, Italy and Spain provided the acute and convalescent COVID-19 samples. The analysed material was cDNA or gDNA that came from T cells, B-cell-depleted T cells, or PBMCs.

As processed by the authors: Estimation of nucleated cell counts relied on the amplification of reference gene primers. Measured with immunoSEQ multiplex PCR; TCRdb has only the in-frame clones, and not every one. V, J and clone size derive from that table, while D and trimming were established from the DNA sequence. The sample has over 200,000 clones; approximately 88% are singletons. Participant-given clinical history determined each cohort assignment. This clonotype originated in a man aged 18 to 29 with acute COVID-19. The sample consisted of PBMCs or T cells enriched from blood (not recorded which).

The CDR3 here is CASRTENYGYTF. CDR3 bases: TGTGCCAGCAGGACAGAAAACTATGGCTACACCTTC. J is TRBJ1-2 and V is TRBV28, with D possibly matching TRBD1 (5 bases). The CDR3 sequence is 12 residues long. Germline V gives CDR1 MDHEN, CDR2 SYDVKM. V shed 6 bases and J shed 2 bases, with 7 bases lying between them.